These 8 T cell receptor beta chains were all obtained from the same sample, sequenced in a study of T-cell memory formation after mild COVID-19 (dated by TCRdb to the early 2020s). The library was made by 5' RACE. TCRdb lists the instrument as Illumina NovaSeq 6000. The public reads were quality trimmed at Q25 with fastp and then assembled into clones with MiXCR by TCRdb, keeping productive beta chains. Every distinct CDR3 protein forms one entry, paired with its most common genes and DNA. The sample table contains fewer than 200,000 distinct CDR3 sequences; only one count was recorded for about 20% of them. More than 20% of the sample rests with the top ten. Sequenced: PBMCs or a T cell subset sorted from them (not recorded which). The receptor source for this set is an adult woman who had mild COVID-19 (a few samples of this study predate the infection). The sample titles of this study are shuffled in the database, so cell type and time point are left out; the donor was told from shared clones.

The chain links TRBV30 to TRBJ1-1; D is ambiguous. Germline V CDR1 and CDR2: GTSNPN, SVGIG (reference sequence). This CDR3 is 11 amino acids long. Trimming removed 2 bases from V and 4 bases from J, with 5 bases in between. The CDR3 is CAWSPTTEAFF. The CDR3 nucleotides read TGTGCCTGGAGTCCTACCACTGAAGCTTTCTTT.

This clonotype has a handful of counts. The chain employs TRBV24-1 and TRBJ1-2; 9 nucleotides align to TRBD1. Germline V gene data show CDR1 as KGHDR and CDR2 as SFDVKD. Unmatched junction bases numbered 9, after V lost 4 bases and J lost 4 bases. This CDR3 is 16 amino acids long. The CDR3 protein is CATSESGTGTGYGYTF. The CDR3 DNA follows: TGTGCCACCAGTGAGTCCGGGACAGGGACCGGCTATGGCTACACCTTC.

The V gene is TRBV27, the J gene TRBJ2-3; the match to TRBD2 covers 12 bases. Per the germline V gene, CDR1 is MNHEY and CDR2 is SMNVEV (reference sequence). The CDR3 sequence is 19 residues long. V gave up 5 bases and J gave up 1 base; unmatched junction bases: 13. The CDR3 DNA reads TGTGCCAGCAGTCGAGGGACTAGCGGGTACCCGGACGGCACAGATACGCAGTATTTT. This sequence encodes CASSRGTSGYPDGTDTQYF.

This chain links TRBV12-3 or TRBV12-4 with TRBJ1-1; 10 nucleotides agree with TRBD1. V was pared by 5 bases and J by 3 bases, with 3 bases of the junction left unmatched. The CDR3 covers 14 residues. This CDR3 reads CASSNDRGHTEAFF. The CDR3 DNA is TGTGCCAGCAGTAATGACAGGGGGCACACTGAAGCTTTCTTT.

The chain has TRBV20-1 and TRBJ2-7; TRBD1 is a possible D gene (9 bases). Between the trimmed V and J ends, which lost 7 bases and 2 bases, there was a span of 15 bases. Germline CDR1 is DFQATT and CDR2 is SNEGSKA (reference sequence). CDR3 length equals 13 residues. The CDR3 sequence: CSVSGTGTYEQYF. The CDR3 nucleotides are TGCAGTGTTAGCGGGACAGGGACCTACGAGCAGTACTTC.

V gene TRBV7-6 combines with J gene TRBJ2-1, with 8 bases identical to TRBD1. The CDR3 totals 12 residues. With V trimmed by 8 bases and J by 4 bases, 1 base remained unmatched. CDR1 is SGHVS and CDR2 is FNYEAQ in the germline V gene. CDR3 protein: CASGTGYNEQFF. As DNA, the CDR3 is TGTGCCAGCGGGACAGGTTACAATGAGCAGTTCTTC.

V gene TRBV27 combines with J gene TRBJ1-5; 8 bases line up with TRBD1. V dropped 8 bases and J dropped 4; count of bases not matched to a gene: 7. The germline CDR1 and CDR2 sequences are MNHEY and SMNVEV (reference sequence). The CDR3 totals 14 residues. In DNA, the CDR3 is TGTGCCAGCGCCGGGACAGGACTTAATCAGCCCCAGCATTTT. Protein product: CASAGTGLNQPQHF.

CDR3 sequence reads: CASKARNTGELFF. CDR3 bases: TGTGCCAGCAAGGCCAGAAACACCGGGGAGCTGTTTTTT. V usage is TRBV27 and J usage is TRBJ2-2; D remains ambiguous. Germline loops: CDR1 MNHEY, CDR2 SMNVEV (reference sequence). V lost 7 bases, J lost 2 bases, and 8 bases lay in between. The CDR3 consists of 13 residues.